These 18 T cell receptor beta chains came from one sample sequenced in a study of T cell responses to AZD1222 COVID-19 vaccine. TCRdb keeps only in-frame clones here, not all; method: immunoSEQ multiplex PCR. The top ten hold about 7.5% of the sample, which has 120,000 to 150,000 clones, less than 95% seen once. The sample in question was peripheral blood, obtained 28 days after the second dose of the MenACWY control vaccine. The receptors were sampled from an adult who received the MenACWY meningococcal vaccine as a control.

The chain recombines TRBV30 with TRBJ1-5, with TRBD1 matching 7 bases. Germline V gives CDR1 GTSNPN, CDR2 SVGIG (reference sequence). V lost 3 bases to trimming and J lost 4 bases; unmatched junction nucleotides: 12. The length of the CDR3 is 16 residues. The DNA for the CDR3 is TGTGCCTGGAGCCATGGTACAGGGGCCAAAAATCAGCCCCAGCATTTT. Translation: CAWSHGTGAKNQPQHF. Full variable domain (missing parts from reference TRBV30 and TRBJ1-5): SQTIHQWPATLVQPVGSPLSLECTVEGTSNPNLYWYRQAAGRGLQLLFYSVGIGQISSEVPQNLSASRPQDRQFILSSKKLLLSDSGFYLCAWSHGTGAKNQPQHFGDGTRLSIL.

The chain recombines TRBV6-2 or TRBV6-3 with TRBJ2-1, with 7 bases that match TRBD1. The CDR3 spans 16 residues. CDR1 and CDR2 from the germline V gene are MNHEY and SVGEGT. The V and J ends lost 6 bases and 2 bases, in that order; junction bases with no gene match: 10. CDR3 region: CASSRTRDSPYNEQFF. CDR3 DNA sequence: TGTGCCAGCAGCCGAACCCGGGACAGCCCCTACAATGAGCAGTTCTTC.

The V and J genes are TRBV6-5 and TRBJ2-3; 10 bases match TRBD2. With 2 bases clipped from V and 5 bases from J, the junction kept 7 bases outside the gene matches. CDR1 and CDR2 from the germline V gene are MNHEY and SVGAGI. The CDR3 contains 16 residues. CDR3 nucleotide sequence: TGTGCCAGCAGTTACACCGGACTAGCGGCAGGAGATACGCAGTATTTT. It translates to CASSYTGLAAGDTQYF.

The table lists this clone with a few counts. The V and J genes are TRBV7-9 and TRBJ1-3, with D possibly TRBD1 on 5 matching bases. From germline, CDR1 is SEHNR and CDR2 FQNEAQ (reference sequence). There are 16 residues in the CDR3. V gave up 1 base and J gave up 0 bases, with 10 bases separating them. The CDR3 DNA reads TGTGCCAGCAGCTTAGTCCAGGGAGTCTCTGGAAACACCATATATTTT. Protein sequence: CASSLVQGVSGNTIYF.

The chain employs TRBV27 and TRBJ2-2; 7 positions match TRBD2. The V and J ends lost 1 base and 0 bases, in that order; junction bases with no gene match: 5. Germline V gives CDR1 MNHEY, CDR2 SMNVEV (reference sequence). CDR3 size: 17 residues. DNA for the CDR3: TGTGCCAGCAGTTTATTTCCTAGCGGTACGAACACCGGGGAGCTGTTTTTT. This sequence encodes CASSLFPSGTNTGELFF.

The chain carries TRBV28 and TRBJ2-1; D is possibly TRBD2 (6 bases). In germline, CDR1 is MDHEN, CDR2 SYDVKM. Trimming stripped 6 bases from V and 7 bases from J, with 13 bases between. This CDR3 is built from 13 residues. Here the CDR3 DNA reads TGTGCCAGCAGCCCCGGAGGGGCAAATGAGCAGTTCTTC. This encodes CASSPGGANEQFF.

This chain joins TRBV9 and TRBJ2-1; TRBD2 agrees at 10 bases. The junction had 8 bases not matched to a gene; V was cut back by 0 bases and J by 5 bases. The CDR3 is 17 amino acids. CDR1 and CDR2 from the germline V gene are SGDLS and YYNGEE. The CDR3 nucleotides read TGTGCCAGCAGCGTAGGTCCTAGCGGGAGTGGGAACAATGAGCAGTTCTTC. Translating it yields CASSVGPSGSGNNEQFF.

This chain links TRBV7-3 with TRBJ2-2, with TRBD2 matching 14 bases. Germline V gene lookup returns CDR1 SGHTA and CDR2 FQGTGA. This CDR3 spans 19 amino acids. V lost 4 bases to trimming and J lost 0 bases; unmatched junction nucleotides: 7. The CDR3 region is CASSSGLAGASPNTGELFF. CDR3 bases: TGTGCCAGCAGCTCGGGACTAGCGGGAGCCTCACCGAACACCGGGGAGCTGTTTTTT.

The V gene is TRBV5-4, the J gene TRBJ2-5; weak D call: TRBD2 (6 bases). In germline, CDR1 is SGHNT, CDR2 YYREEE (reference sequence). The germline V and J ends were trimmed by 6 bases and 1 base, with 16 bases remaining between them. The CDR3 is made up of 15 amino acids. CDR3 bases: TGTGCCAGCACCAGACCCGGGGGAGCCCAAGAGACCCAGTACTTC. This encodes CASTRPGGAQETQYF. Full variable domain (missing parts from reference TRBV5-4 and TRBJ2-5): ETGVTQSPTHLIKTRGQQVTLRCSSQSGHNTVSWYQQALGQGPQFIFQYYREEENGRGNFPPRFSGLQFPNYSSELNVNALELDDSALYLCASTRPGGAQETQYFGPGTRLLVL.

The CDR3 reads CASTPRSGDNEQFF. The CDR3 DNA follows: TGTGCCAGCACCCCCAGGTCGGGGGATAATGAGCAGTTCTTC. This chain joins TRBV6-5 and TRBJ2-1, with D maybe TRBD2 (6 bases). Germline V CDR1 and CDR2: MNHEY, SVGAGI. The CDR3 spans 14 residues. V was cut by 7 bases and J by 7 bases, with 17 bases left in between.

This chain links TRBV12-3 or TRBV12-4 with TRBJ2-5; D is perhaps TRBD2 (6 bases). V was trimmed by 6 bases and J by 2 bases, leaving 10 bases between them. This CDR3 has 13 amino acids. In DNA form, the CDR3 reads TGTGCCAGCAGACTAGCTTGGCAAGAGACCCAGTACTTC. Protein: CASRLAWQETQYF.

V is TRBV2 and J is TRBJ1-2; D is undetermined. V was clipped by 1 base and J by 5 bases, with 11 bases between them. The CDR3 spans 14 residues. Germline loops: CDR1 SNHLY, CDR2 FYNNEI. CDR3 in DNA: TGTGCCAGCAGTGAAGGGGCCCTTCCGTATGGCTACACCTTC. Its translation: CASSEGALPYGYTF.

CDR3 in DNA: TGTGCCAGCAGCCAAGATTCGGGACCCTCTGGAAACACCATATATTTT. Protein product: CASSQDSGPSGNTIYF. The V call is TRBV3-1 (or the pseudogene TRBV3-2), the J call TRBJ1-3, with D maybe TRBD1 (5 bases). Trimming cost V 0 bases and J 0 bases, with 9 bases left between them. This CDR3 has 16 residues. Germline loops: CDR1 LGHDT, CDR2 YNNKEL (reference sequence).

The genes are TRBV7-3 and TRBJ2-3; D unresolved. Trimming shortened V by 1 base and J by 0 bases, and 20 bases separated the two germline ends. CDR1 SGHTA and CDR2 FQGTGA come from the germline V gene. There are 19 residues in the CDR3. Here the CDR3 reads CASSLKAFSVDPSTDTQYF. CDR3 coding DNA: TGTGCCAGCAGCTTAAAGGCGTTCTCGGTGGATCCCAGCACAGATACGCAGTATTTT.

This chain joins TRBV5-7 and TRBJ1-1; TRBD1 is a possible D gene (6 bases). TRBV5-7 is designated an ORF whose function remains uncertain. The CDR3 extends over 15 amino acids. V lost 5 bases and J 3 bases, leaving 17 bases between the germline ends. The CDR3 region has the DNA TGTGCCAGCAGAGTAGCTTGCAAGGGGGACACTGAAGCTTTCTTT. Translation: CASRVACKGDTEAFF.

This sequence joins TRBV3-1 (or the pseudogene TRBV3-2) and TRBJ1-1; maybe TRBD1 (5 bases). Trimming removed 1 base at V and 4 bases at J, with 10 bases between. Germline V CDR1 and CDR2: LGHDT, YNNKEL (reference sequence). This CDR3 has 14 residues. The CDR3 loop reads CASSQGGRVTEAFF. For the CDR3, the DNA is TGTGCCAGCAGCCAAGGGGGGAGGGTCACTGAAGCTTTCTTT.

The chain recombines TRBV29-1 with TRBJ1-1; no reliable D call. Trimming stripped 2 bases from V and 1 base from J, with 5 bases between. Germline CDR1 is SQVTM and CDR2 is ANQGSEA. The CDR3 consists of 12 residues. The CDR3 spells CSVESQNTEAFF. The CDR3 nucleotides are TGCAGCGTTGAATCCCAGAACACTGAAGCTTTCTTT.

This chain connects TRBV2 to TRBJ1-2; 7 bases are a match to TRBD1. The CDR3 loop spans 12 amino acids. J lost 7 bases, V lost 4 bases, and 3 bases had no gene match. Per germline, CDR1 SNHLY and CDR2 FYNNEI. In DNA form, the CDR3 reads TGTGCCAGCAGTGCCGGGACAGCTGGCTACACCTTC. Protein product: CASSAGTAGYTF.